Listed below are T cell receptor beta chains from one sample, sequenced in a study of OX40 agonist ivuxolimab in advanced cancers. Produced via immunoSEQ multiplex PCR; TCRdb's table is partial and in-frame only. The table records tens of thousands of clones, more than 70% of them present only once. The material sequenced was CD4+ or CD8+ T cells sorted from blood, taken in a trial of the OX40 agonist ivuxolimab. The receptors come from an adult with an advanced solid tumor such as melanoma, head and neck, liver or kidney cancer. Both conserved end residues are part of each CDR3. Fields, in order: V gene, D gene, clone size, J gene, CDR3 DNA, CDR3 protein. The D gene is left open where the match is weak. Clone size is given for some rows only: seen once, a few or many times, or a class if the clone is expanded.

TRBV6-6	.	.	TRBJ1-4	TGTGCCAGCACCCGGGGAACTAATGAAAAACTGTTTTTT	CASTRGTNEKLFF
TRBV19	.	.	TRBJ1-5	TGTGCCAGTCGGGTGGGGGGCAATCAGCCCCAGCATTTT	CASRVGGNQPQHF
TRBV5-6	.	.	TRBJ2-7	TGTGCCAGCAGCTTGGGTGGTGGGCCCCACGAGCAGTACTTC	CASSLGGGPHEQYF
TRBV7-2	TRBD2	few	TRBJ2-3	TGTGCCAGCAGCTTAGGACTAGCGGGCACAGATACGCAGTATTTT	CASSLGLAGTDTQYF
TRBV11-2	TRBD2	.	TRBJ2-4	TGTGCCAGCAGCTTCGGACTAGCGGGAGTAAAGTACTTC	CASSFGLAGVKYF
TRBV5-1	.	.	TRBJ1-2	TGCGCCAGCAGCCTAACAGGAGCAGGTAGCTATGGCTACACCTTC	CASSLTGAGSYGYTF
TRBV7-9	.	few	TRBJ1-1	TGTGCCAGCAGTTCCGTTCTGGGGAACACTGAAGCTTTCTTT	CASSSVLGNTEAFF
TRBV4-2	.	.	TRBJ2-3	TGTGCCAGCAGCCAAGATGGGGGCGGGAGCGGGACAGATACGCAGTATTTT	CASSQDGGGSGTDTQYF
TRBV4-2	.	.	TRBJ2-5	TGTGCCAGCAGCCAATCCTGGGGAGGGGGCGAGACCCAGTACTTC	CASSQSWGGGETQYF
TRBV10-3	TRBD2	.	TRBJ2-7	TGTGCCATCAGTTGGACTAGCGGGAGTAGGAACGAGCAGTACTTC	CAISWTSGSRNEQYF
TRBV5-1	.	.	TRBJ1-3	TGCGCCAGCAGCTTGGTCGCGGGGCTTAACTCTGGAAACACCATATATTTT	CASSLVAGLNSGNTIYF
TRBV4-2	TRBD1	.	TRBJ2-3	TGTGCCAGCAGCCTCCCCGGTGGGACAGGGCGAAGCGGCACAGATACGCAGTATTTT	CASSLPGGTGRSGTDTQYF
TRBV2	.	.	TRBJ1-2	TGTGCCAGCAGTGAAGCGCTCTGGGGTAACTATGGCTACACCTTC	CASSEALWGNYGYTF
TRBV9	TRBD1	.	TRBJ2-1	TGTGCCAGCACGGCTCAGGGGGCGGAATACAATGAGCAGTTCTTC	CASTAQGAEYNEQFF
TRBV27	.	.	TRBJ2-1	TGTGCCAGCAGTTTCAGGGGCGGGCATGAGCAGTTCTTC	CASSFRGGHEQFF
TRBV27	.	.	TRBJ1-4	TGTGCCAGCAGTTTTATCTCAACTAATGAAAAACTGTTTTTT	CASSFISTNEKLFF
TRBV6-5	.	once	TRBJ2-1	TGTGCCAGTCAGAAATACAATGAGCAGTTCTTC	CASQKYNEQFF
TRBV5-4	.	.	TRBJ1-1	TGTGCCAGCAGCTTGGACAGCAGATTGAACACTGAAGCTTTCTTT	CASSLDSRLNTEAFF
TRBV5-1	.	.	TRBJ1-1	TGCGCCAGCAGCTCGCGGGGTATCACTGAAGCTTTCTTT	CASSSRGITEAFF
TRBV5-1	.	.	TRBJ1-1	TGCGCCAGCAGCTTGGGTTGGAAGAACACTGAAGCTTTCTTT	CASSLGWKNTEAFF
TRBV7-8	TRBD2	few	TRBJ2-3	TGTGCCAGCAGCTTAGGTTTATCGCGGGAGGGGACGCAGTATTTT	CASSLGLSREGTQYF
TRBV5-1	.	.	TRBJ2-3	TGCGCCAGCACCTTGGATGCGGGACTCCATCCCACAGATACGCAGTATTTT	CASTLDAGLHPTDTQYF
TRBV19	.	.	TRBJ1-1	TGTGCCAGTAGTAGCAGATTCCCGTTCATGAACACTGAAGCTTTCTTT	CASSSRFPFMNTEAFF
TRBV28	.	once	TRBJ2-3	TGTGCCAGCAGTTCCGGGACACTCCAAGATACGCAGTATTTT	CASSSGTLQDTQYF
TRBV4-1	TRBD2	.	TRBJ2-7	TGCGCCAGCAGCCAAGGGCCAGCGGGGTCCTACGAGCAGTACTTC	CASSQGPAGSYEQYF
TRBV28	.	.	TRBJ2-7	TGTGCCAGCAGGCAGGCCCTGAACGAGCAGTACTTC	CASRQALNEQYF
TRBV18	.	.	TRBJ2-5	TGTGCCAGCTCACTGGGACACGGGGAGACCCAGTACTTC	CASSLGHGETQYF
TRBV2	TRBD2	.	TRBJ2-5	TGTGCCAGCAGCCTAGCGGGTGGAGGCCAAGAGACCCAGTACTTC	CASSLAGGGQETQYF
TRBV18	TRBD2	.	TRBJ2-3	TGTGCCAGCTCAGTTACTAGCGGGATTAGCACAGATACGCAGTATTTT	CASSVTSGISTDTQYF
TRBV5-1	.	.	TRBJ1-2	TGCGCCAGCAGCTTCGACACGACAGGTGTCTATGGCTACACCTTC	CASSFDTTGVYGYTF
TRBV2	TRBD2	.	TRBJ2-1	TGTGCCAGCAGTGATGGGGGGACTAGCAGCAATGAGCAGTTCTTC	CASSDGGTSSNEQFF
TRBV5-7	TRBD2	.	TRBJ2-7	TGTGCCAGCAGGGGGGGGGACGGCAGGGAAAAGGACGAGCAGTACTTC	CASRGGDGREKDEQYF
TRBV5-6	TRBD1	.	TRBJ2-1	TGTGCCAGCACCTTACCCGGGACAGGGGGCCGCAATGAGCAGTTCTTC	CASTLPGTGGRNEQFF
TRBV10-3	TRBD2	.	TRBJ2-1	TGTGCCATCAAATGGAGTAGCGGGTCCTACAATGAGCAGTTCTTC	CAIKWSSGSYNEQFF
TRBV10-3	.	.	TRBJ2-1	TGTGCCATCAGGGAACTACTTTACAATGAGCAGTTCTTC	CAIRELLYNEQFF
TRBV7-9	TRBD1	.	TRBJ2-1	TGTGCCAGCACCTTCAGACCGGGACAGAACAATGAGCAGTTCTTC	CASTFRPGQNNEQFF
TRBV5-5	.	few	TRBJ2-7	TGTGCCAGCAGCTTGGCTTGGGGGATCTACGAGCAGTACTTC	CASSLAWGIYEQYF
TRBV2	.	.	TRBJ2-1	TGTGCCAGCAGTGAGAGGGAGCAGGGTTACAATGAGCAGTTCTTC	CASSEREQGYNEQFF
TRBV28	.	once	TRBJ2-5	TGTGCCAGCAGCCTCCCCGGGGGGACCCAGTACTTC	CASSLPGGTQYF
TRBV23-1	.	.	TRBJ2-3	TGCGCCAGCAGTCAATCTGGAGGGGCGACAGATACGCAGTATTTT	CASSQSGGATDTQYF
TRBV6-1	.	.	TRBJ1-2	TGTGCCAGCAGTGCCCGGTGGATCTATGGCTACACCTTC	CASSARWIYGYTF